This TCR beta chain was sequenced for a study of cytomegalovirus exposure and HLA in healthy donors. Germline CDR1 is MNHEY and CDR2 is SMNVEV (reference sequence). V was trimmed by 3 bases and J by 8 bases, leaving 13 bases between them. The CDR3 is 14 residues long. Findings and caveats of the study: The study recorded 160 or so TCR beta chains that were cytomegalovirus-associated. Exclusion applied to some V segments, including TRBV6-2 and TRBV6-3, as they were indistinguishable. The productive fraction for most TCR beta V segments was about 90% or about 30% in an earlier analysis.

Among the donors, all were healthy bone marrow donors. Regarding this clone: What it recognizes is unknown.

Amplification used 60 Vbeta primers and 13 Jbeta primers. The repertoire was sequenced with immunoSEQ multiplex PCR; TCRdb's copy has only in-frame clones and lacks some. The sample records approximately 90,000 clones, about 73% being singletons. The rearrangement links TRBV27 to TRBJ1-4; tentatively, D is TRBD1 (6 bases). This receptor was obtained from a woman in her 50s in good health and CMV-seropositive. Sequences were obtained from PBMCs. CDR3 coding DNA: TGTGCCAGCAGTTTTGGCAGGGGTAGAGAAAAACTGTTTTTT. Translation gives CASSFGRGREKLFF.